This TCR beta chain stems from a study of T cells in Graves' hyperthyroidism and ophthalmopathy (dated by TCRdb to between 2017 and 2020). Notes on the research overall: Peripheral blood samples were taken at the time of initial diagnosis, prior to any treatment. To identify distinguishing TCR V-J signatures, a discovery cohort of 100 patients was used, comprising some 43 with Graves' ophthalmopathy and around 60 with stable Graves' hyperthyroidism. Prospective prediction of ophthalmopathy was tested in an independent validation cohort of 18 to 20 hyperthyroidism patients and 17 patients who later progressed to ophthalmopathy. The approximately 100 discovery patients were divided at random into training and test sets in a 7:3 ratio. In several Graves' hyperthyroidism patients, the study also compared T-cell repertoires from thyroid tissue with T-cell repertoires from blood. After sampling, hyperthyroidism patients received methimazole starting at 30 mg daily, and ophthalmopathy patients received high-dose intravenous methylprednisolone. The paper describes TCR Vbeta CDR3 sequencing of fewer than 150 peripheral blood samples, made up of 43 ophthalmopathy patients, 70 to 75 hyperthyroidism patients and 17 progressor patients. Study-level results and caveats: Most expanded thyroid clonotypes (frequency above 0.001) were also detected in blood, suggesting blood repertoires may reflect thyroid immune responses. In validation, progression to ophthalmopathy was predicted by the model with about 70% sensitivity and just over 72% specificity, a median of roughly 6.4 months before onset. No statistical method was used to set the sample size in advance, and investigators knew the group allocation. A 13 V-J signature model separated ophthalmopathy from stable hyperthyroidism, with nearly 90% sensitivity and approximately 81% specificity in cross-validation and 80%/75% in testing.

About this clonotype: The antigen this receptor binds is unknown. No much larger clone is present one base from it, and per-base qualities are unavailable.

In the ophthalmopathy patients, disease was moderately to severely active, with a Clinical Activity Score of 3 or more, a NOSPECS grade of 4 or more, and a duration of less than 3 months. Patients with uncontrolled infections, other autoimmune diseases, pregnancy or lactation were excluded. Diagnoses were based on clinical symptoms, serum thyroxine and TRAb, thyroid ultrasound and orbital computed tomography. Ficoll-Paque density gradient centrifugation was used to isolate PBMCs from approximately 11 ml of fresh peripheral blood. Trizol reagent was used to extract total RNA, and RNA quality was then checked on an Agilent 2100 Bioanalyzer. The TCR beta CDR3 regions were amplified from RNA transcripts. A first-round RT-PCR of the TCR CDR3 used the HTBI primer set with the Qiagen OneStep RT-PCR kit. Libraries were constructed in a second round of multiplex PCR, after which size selection and purification were performed. The libraries were sequenced on an Illumina HiSeq2000 using paired-end 100 bp reads. The authors' analysis ran thus. SOAPnuke was used to process the raw data, with reads discarded if the reads contained adapters or uncalled bases, had a mean Phred below 15, or lacked an exact constant-primer or identifier match. High-quality paired reads were merged with COPE v1.2.5, and unique nucleotide sequences were defined as clonotypes. MiTCR v1.1 was used to align clonotypes to the IMGT TRBV, TRBD and TRBJ reference segments. Only V-J combinations with frequency above 0.0001, covering 99.2% of repertoires, were analysed. A TCS score was defined as the ratio between F50 (clonal expansion) and ExV (chaos), using BLOSUM62-based TCRdist between CDR3 peptides within each V-J. Welch's t-statistics and random forest reduced fewer than 550 V-J features to 10 to 15, which were used in a naive Bayes classifier (R e1071). TCRdb reran the public reads through fastp at Q25 and MiXCR, keeping productive beta chains. Every CDR3 protein is listed once, alongside the most common genes and DNA of its rows. None of the V and J calls come from the authors' own analysis; TCRdb made them. For this sample the table gives around 300,000 distinct CDR3 sequences, of which roughly 13% were detected only once. Of the sample, almost 35% falls within the top ten clones.

CDR1 and CDR2, looked up from the germline V gene (reference sequence), are SEHNR and FQNEAQ. The CDR3 measures 16 amino acids from cysteine to phenylalanine. Only CDR3 DNA is held: 48 bases, read in frame from base 1. V and J are trimmed by 4 bases and 9 bases, and the gene matches miss 13 bases of the junction. Input material: blood. The sequence joins TRBV7-9 to TRBJ2-1; 9 central nucleotides agree with TRBD1. The sequence was collected from a woman aged 40 to 55 with Graves' ophthalmopathy. The CDR3 has the sequence CASSSKFGDRVREQFF. The DNA is as follows: TGTGCCAGCAGCTCAAAGTTTGGGGACAGGGTCCGTGAGCAGTTCTTC.